The clone carrying this T cell receptor beta chain was detected ten times or more. The CDR3 spans 10 residues. Trimming pared 6 bases from V and 8 bases from J, leaving 10 bases between. CDR1 is SQVTM and CDR2 is ANQGSEA in the germline V gene. A library of TCRbeta sequences, prepared with unique molecular identifiers, was generated. TCRdb re-derived calls from the PCR reads in MiXCR, one entry per CDR3 protein. The sample lists around 600,000 distinct CDR3 sequences; roughly 17% were seen once. The data belong to a study of T-cell reconstitution after alpha-beta-depleted transplantation in children. The receptor was derived from a human donor who donated a stem cell graft to a child with acute myeloid leukemia. Sample: PBMCs from the stem cell graft donor, taken from the stem cell graft. V gene TRBV29-1 combines with J gene TRBJ1-2; D is unresolved. The CDR3 spells CSVVPGGYTF. The DNA of the CDR3 is TGCAGCGTGGTGCCCGGGGGCTACACCTTC.